This T cell receptor (beta chain) derives from a study of post-analysis software for immune sequencing data. The germline gives CDR1 SEHNR, CDR2 FQNEAQ (reference sequence). There are 18 residues in the CDR3. V lost 1 base and J 1 base, leaving 19 bases between the germline ends. This clonotype came up once. Its specificity is not known. Overall study results and limits: A handful of TRBV segments appeared more often in patients than in controls, and TRBV5-6, TRBV5-1 and TRBV20-1 were among these.

Built from TCR beta cDNA, the libraries had unique molecular identifiers in them. A single record per CDR3 protein comes from TCRdb applying MiXCR to the PCR reads. The data contain 750,000 to 950,000 distinct CDR3 sequences, roughly half of them seen just once; the ten biggest clones take up over 4%. This TCR was sampled from a girl aged 5-17 years with multiple sclerosis. Sequenced: blood. The chain carries TRBV7-9 and TRBJ1-2; no definite D call. The CDR3 loop is CASSLGWDFAGLNYGYTF. CDR3 DNA sequence: TGTGCCAGCAGCTTAGGTTGGGATTTTGCTGGGCTTAACTATGGCTACACCTTC.